Below are 17 T cell receptor beta chains sequenced from a single sample in a study of T cell responses to AZD1222 COVID-19 vaccine. Only in-frame clones appear in the TCRdb table, and some are missing; sequencing was by immunoSEQ multiplex PCR. The sample has about 130,000 clones; over 90% are singletons. The source material was peripheral blood, sampled on day 0 of AZD1222 vaccination. The receptors were sampled from an adult in good health.

V is TRBV20-1 and J is TRBJ1-1; D gene ambiguous. Germline CDR1 DFQATT, CDR2 SNEGSKA (reference sequence). V shed 6 bases and J shed 9 bases, with 14 bases lying between them. The CDR3 covers 11 residues. The DNA of the CDR3 is TGCAGTGCCGCTAGAGATCCCCAAGCTTTCTTT. Translation gives CSAARDPQAFF.

CDR3 DNA sequence: TGTGCCAGCAGCTTATCTTACAGGGACACTGAAGCTTTCTTT. Translating gives CASSLSYRDTEAFF. The chain recombines TRBV7-2 with TRBJ1-1; D might be TRBD1 (6 bases). Germline values: CDR1 SGHTA, CDR2 FQGNSA. Trimming took 2 bases from V and 3 from J, leaving 10 bases between them. The CDR3 sequence is 14 residues long.

The chain combines TRBV6-1 with TRBJ1-2; no reliable D call. Germline lookup yields CDR1 MNHNS and CDR2 SASEGT. The V end was cut by 2 bases, the J end by 4 bases, with 11 bases between. This CDR3 contains 14 residues. CDR3 loop: CASSERNPGYGYTF. CDR3 sequence (DNA): TGTGCCAGCAGTGAAAGAAACCCCGGCTATGGCTACACCTTC.

CDR3 DNA sequence: TGTGCCAGCAGTTACTCCTACCGGGACAAGTCCGGCTACACCTTC. It specifies CASSYSYRDKSGYTF. The genes are TRBV6-5 and TRBJ1-2; tentatively, D is TRBD1 (6 bases). The CDR3 is made up of 15 amino acids. V lost 0 bases and J lost 8, with 16 bases in between. Germline CDR1 MNHEY, CDR2 SVGAGI.

V and J are TRBV27 and TRBJ1-2; 8 bases are a match to TRBD1. CDR1 and CDR2 from the germline V gene are MNHEY and SMNVEV (reference sequence). V shed 4 bases, J shed 5 bases, and the junction held 15 bases outside the gene matches. The CDR3 extends over 17 amino acids. CDR3 residues: CASSSSRTRTGQYGYTF. CDR3 DNA: TGTGCCAGCAGTTCCTCCAGGACGAGGACAGGGCAGTATGGCTACACCTTC.

V and J are TRBV30 and TRBJ2-7, with D uncertain. V shed 5 bases and J shed 0 bases, with 8 bases lying between them. There are 12 residues in the CDR3. Germline CDR1 and CDR2: GTSNPN and SVGIG (reference sequence). CDR3 residues: CAWALSSYEQYF. CDR3 nucleotide sequence: TGTGCCTGGGCACTTAGCTCCTACGAGCAGTACTTC.

This chain joins TRBV7-9 and TRBJ2-1; D not certain. Germline loops: CDR1 SEHNR, CDR2 FQNEAQ (reference sequence). Between the trimmed V and J ends, which lost 5 bases and 5 bases, there was a span of 10 bases. This CDR3 spans 13 amino acids. CDR3 sequence: CASSPRVDNEQFF. In DNA, the CDR3 is TGTGCCAGCAGCCCAAGGGTTGACAATGAGCAGTTCTTC.

The CDR3 spells CASSTHRGFNEKLFF. CDR3 bases: TGTGCCAGCAGTACTCACAGGGGTTTTAATGAAAAACTGTTTTTT. The V call is TRBV6-5, the J call TRBJ1-4, with TRBD1 matching over 7 bases. Trimming took 5 bases from V and 4 from J; bases not matched to a gene: 7. This CDR3 spans 15 amino acids. CDR1 MNHEY and CDR2 SVGAGI come from the germline V gene.

The rearrangement links TRBV5-1 to TRBJ1-2, with 10 bases aligning to TRBD1. Germline CDR1 SGHRS, CDR2 YFSETQ. CDR3 length equals 14 residues. V gave up 2 bases and J gave up 7 bases; unmatched junction bases: 5. The chain's CDR3 is CASSFSGQGGGYTF. DNA for the CDR3: TGCGCCAGCAGCTTCTCCGGACAGGGGGGTGGCTACACCTTC.

This chain uses TRBV5-4 with TRBJ2-4, with D tentatively TRBD2 (6 bases). The CDR3 runs 15 residues. The germline CDR1 and CDR2 sequences are SGHNT and YYREEE (reference sequence). The V and J ends lost 3 bases and 0 bases respectively, with 10 bases between them. CDR3 DNA: TGTGCCAGCAGCTCCGGAGGGACAGCCAAAAACATTCAGTACTTC. Residues: CASSSGGTAKNIQYF.

The rearrangement uses TRBV13 and TRBJ2-5; 9 bases align to TRBD2. CDR1 is PRHDT, CDR2 FYEKMQ, per germline (reference sequence). The CDR3 has 15 amino acids. V lost 3 bases and J lost 5; bases outside the gene matches: 7. This CDR3 reads CASSFTRGGVETQYF. The DNA of the CDR3 is TGTGCCAGCAGCTTTACGCGGGGGGGAGTCGAGACCCAGTACTTC.

V and J are TRBV19 and TRBJ1-1; D remains unclear. The CDR3 has 13 residues. Germline assignment: CDR1 LNHDA and CDR2 SQIVND (reference sequence). Deletions cut 4 bases from V and 1 base from J, with 7 bases between. The DNA for the CDR3 is TGTGCCAGTAGTAGGCCCTCGAACACTGAAGCTTTCTTT. This codes for CASSRPSNTEAFF.

V usage is TRBV5-1 and J usage is TRBJ2-2, with D uncertain. This CDR3 spans 14 amino acids. CDR1 is SGHRS and CDR2 is YFSETQ in the germline V gene. Trimming shortened V by 2 bases and J by 1 base, and 6 bases separated the two germline ends. The DNA for the CDR3 is TGCGCCAGCAGCTTTTCGGGGAACACCGGGGAGCTGTTTTTT. Residues: CASSFSGNTGELFF.

The rearrangement joins TRBV18 to TRBJ2-5, with 7 nucleotides matching TRBD1. V lost 3 bases, J lost 5 bases, and 6 bases stayed unmatched. Germline V gene lookup returns CDR1 KGHSH and CDR2 LQKENI. The CDR3 consists of 14 residues. The CDR3 bases are TGTGCCAGCTCACCGGGACAGAGGTGGGAGACCCAGTACTTC. This encodes CASSPGQRWETQYF.

This clone came up a few times. The chain is built from TRBV4-2 and TRBJ1-5; tentatively, D is TRBD1 (6 bases). CDR1 is LGHNA and CDR2 is YNFKEQ in the germline V gene. This CDR3 spans 15 amino acids. The ends were cut back, 0 bases at V and 6 bases at J, with 12 bases in the middle. The CDR3 sequence is CASSQDEGGTQPQHF. The CDR3 DNA sequence: TGTGCCAGCAGCCAAGATGAAGGGGGGACTCAGCCCCAGCATTTT.

This chain connects TRBV7-3 to TRBJ2-3; possible D gene TRBD2, 6 bases. The ends were cut back, 6 bases at V and 4 bases at J, with 20 bases in the middle. CDR3 size: 16 residues. The germline CDR1 and CDR2 sequences are SGHTA and FQGTGA. The DNA for the CDR3 is TGTGCCAGCAGGTTAGGAGGGGCCGACACCCCAGATACGCAGTATTTT. It encodes CASRLGGADTPDTQYF.

CDR3 sequence: CAISWTGGSMNTEAFF. The CDR3, as DNA: TGTGCCATCAGCTGGACAGGGGGCTCTATGAACACTGAAGCTTTCTTT. This chain uses TRBV10-3 with TRBJ1-1, with 11 bases fitting TRBD1. The germline V gene encodes CDR1 ENHRY and CDR2 SYGVKD. Trimming took 6 bases from V and 0 from J; bases not matched to a gene: 6. The CDR3 loop spans 16 amino acids.